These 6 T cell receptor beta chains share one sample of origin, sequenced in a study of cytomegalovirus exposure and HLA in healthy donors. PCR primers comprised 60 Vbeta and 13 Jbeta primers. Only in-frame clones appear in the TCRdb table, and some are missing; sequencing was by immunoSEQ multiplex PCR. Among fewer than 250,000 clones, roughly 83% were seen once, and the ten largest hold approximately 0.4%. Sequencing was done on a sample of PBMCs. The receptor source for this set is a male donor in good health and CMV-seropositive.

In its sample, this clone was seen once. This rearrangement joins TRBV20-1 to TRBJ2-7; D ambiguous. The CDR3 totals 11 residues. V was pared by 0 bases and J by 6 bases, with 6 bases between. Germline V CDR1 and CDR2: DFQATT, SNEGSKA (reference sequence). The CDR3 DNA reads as TGCAGTGCTAGAGATCATCCCGAGCAGTACTTC. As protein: CSARDHPEQYF.

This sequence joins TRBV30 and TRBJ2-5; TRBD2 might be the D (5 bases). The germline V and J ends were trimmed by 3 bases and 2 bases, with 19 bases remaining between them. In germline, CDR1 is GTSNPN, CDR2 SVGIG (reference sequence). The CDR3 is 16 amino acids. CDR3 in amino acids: CAWRGLKGSRQETQYF. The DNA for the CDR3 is TGTGCCTGGAGGGGGTTGAAAGGGAGTCGGCAAGAGACCCAGTACTTC.

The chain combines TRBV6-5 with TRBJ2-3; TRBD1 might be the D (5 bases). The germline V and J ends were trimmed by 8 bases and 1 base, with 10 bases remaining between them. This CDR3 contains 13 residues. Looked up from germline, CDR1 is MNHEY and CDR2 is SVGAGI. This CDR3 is CASDRKRTDTQYF. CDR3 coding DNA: TGTGCCAGCGACAGAAAACGCACAGATACGCAGTATTTT.

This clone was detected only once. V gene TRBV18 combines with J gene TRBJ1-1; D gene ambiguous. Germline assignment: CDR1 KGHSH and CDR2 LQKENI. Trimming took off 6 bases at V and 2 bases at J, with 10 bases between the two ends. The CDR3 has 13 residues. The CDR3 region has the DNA TGTGCCAGCTCCCCCGACTTTAACACTGAAGCTTTCTTT. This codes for CASSPDFNTEAFF.

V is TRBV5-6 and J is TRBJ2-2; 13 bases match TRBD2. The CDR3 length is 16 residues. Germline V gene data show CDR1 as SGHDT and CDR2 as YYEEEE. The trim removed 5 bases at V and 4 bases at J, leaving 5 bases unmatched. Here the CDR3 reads CASSVGLAGVTGELFF. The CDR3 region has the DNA TGTGCCAGCAGTGTAGGACTAGCGGGGGTCACCGGGGAGCTGTTTTTT.

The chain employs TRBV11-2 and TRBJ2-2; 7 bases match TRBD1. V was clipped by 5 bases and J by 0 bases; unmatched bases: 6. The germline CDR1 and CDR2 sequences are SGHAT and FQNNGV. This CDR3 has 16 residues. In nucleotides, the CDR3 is TGTGCCAGCAGCATAATAACAGGGGCGAACACCGGGGAGCTGTTTTTT. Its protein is CASSIITGANTGELFF.